These 31 T cell receptor beta chains were all obtained from the same sample, sequenced in a study of blood T cell repertoires in COVID-19 (TCRdb year 2020). The method behind the library was the immunoSEQ multiplex PCR assay. The table comes from immuneACCESS by way of TCRdb, which keeps in-frame sequences with V and J called. Part of the clones is missing from these tables; in studies checked, under half for an unresolved V gene and the rest for unknown reasons. This sample lists a few hundred thousand clones; 80% to 90% were detected once. The ten largest account for around 1.8% of the sample. The sequencing input was PBMCs or T cells enriched from blood (not recorded which). These receptors originate from a woman aged 45 to 65 who had recovered from COVID-19.

The rearrangement joins TRBV5-4 to TRBJ1-2; 7 bases fit TRBD1. There are 14 residues in the CDR3. With V trimmed by 1 base and J by 7 bases, 7 bases remained unmatched. Germline values: CDR1 SGHNT, CDR2 YYREEE (reference sequence). This chain's CDR3 is CASSLKGAQSGYTF. The CDR3 nucleotides are TGTGCCAGCAGCTTGAAGGGGGCGCAGAGTGGCTACACCTTC.

The rearrangement joins TRBV24-1 to TRBJ1-2, with D uncertain. V lost 4 bases and J 8 bases, leaving 10 bases between the germline ends. From germline, CDR1 is KGHDR and CDR2 SFDVKD. The CDR3 spans 12 residues. The CDR3 DNA follows: TGTGCCACCAGTGACCCCGGGTTCGGCTACACCTTC. This encodes CATSDPGFGYTF.

Only one count was recorded for this clone. This chain uses TRBV7-9 with TRBJ2-2; TRBD2 matches at 8 bases. V dropped 8 bases and J dropped 2; count of bases not matched to a gene: 7. The CDR3 contains 15 residues. Germline CDR1 is SEHNR and CDR2 is FQNEAQ (reference sequence). The chain's CDR3 is CASGTSGLNTGELFF. The DNA for the CDR3 is TGTGCCAGCGGAACTAGCGGATTAAACACCGGGGAGCTGTTTTTT.

This sequence joins TRBV6-5 and TRBJ2-7; D ambiguous. The germline V and J ends were trimmed by 0 bases and 2 bases, with 14 bases remaining between them. CDR3 size: 16 residues. Looked up from germline, CDR1 is MNHEY and CDR2 is SVGAGI. The CDR3 reads CASSYSLSSAAYEQYF. In DNA form, the CDR3 reads TGTGCCAGCAGTTACTCACTAAGTTCGGCTGCCTACGAGCAGTACTTC.

This rearrangement joins TRBV2 to TRBJ2-4, with 9 positions matching TRBD1. With 5 bases clipped from V and 8 bases from J, the junction kept 10 bases outside the gene matches. This CDR3 spans 15 amino acids. From germline, CDR1 is SNHLY and CDR2 FYNNEI. The CDR3 DNA reads TGTGCCAGCAGTACCCAGGACAGGGGAGGATACATTCAGTACTTC. Protein sequence: CASSTQDRGGYIQYF.

This sequence joins TRBV24-1 and TRBJ1-2; a possible D gene is TRBD1 (5 bases). Trimming cost V 6 bases and J 10 bases, with 11 bases left between them. Germline CDR1 reads KGHDR; CDR2 reads SFDVKD. The CDR3 runs 11 residues. The CDR3 protein is CATSNQGFYTF. The CDR3 DNA reads as TGTGCCACCAGTAACCAGGGTTTCTACACCTTC.

This chain links TRBV28 with TRBJ1-5, with no clear D. The CDR3 loop spans 16 amino acids. The V and J ends lost 0 bases and 6 bases respectively, with 15 bases between them. CDR1 is MDHEN, CDR2 SYDVKM, per germline. As DNA, the CDR3 is TGTGCCAGCAGTTTATGGGGTCAGGCCTACGGTCAGCCCCAGCATTTT. Translation: CASSLWGQAYGQPQHF.

V usage is TRBV5-5 and J usage is TRBJ1-2; the D is unclear. The CDR3 length is 15 residues. Germline loops: CDR1 SGHKS, CDR2 YYEKEE (reference sequence). Trimming left V 0 bases short and J 0 bases short, with 9 bases between. CDR3 amino acids: CASSLEWRTNYGYTF. CDR3 nucleotide sequence: TGTGCCAGCAGCTTGGAGTGGCGGACTAACTATGGCTACACCTTC.

The chain employs TRBV7-3 and TRBJ1-1, with 7 bases matching TRBD1. Germline lookup yields CDR1 SGHTA and CDR2 FQGTGA. CDR3 length: 15 residues. J was trimmed by 5 bases and V by 0 bases; bases with no gene match: 6. The CDR3 sequence is CASSLTAGTETEAFF. DNA of the CDR3: TGTGCCAGCAGCTTAACGGCAGGGACAGAGACTGAAGCTTTCTTT.

This rearrangement joins TRBV5-4 to TRBJ2-3, with a tentative D call TRBD2 (5 bases). CDR3 length equals 14 residues. Germline V gene lookup returns CDR1 SGHNT and CDR2 YYREEE (reference sequence). V shed 5 bases and J shed 2 bases, with 12 bases lying between them. The CDR3 DNA is TGTGCCAGCAGTCCGTCTAGCAACACAGATACGCAGTATTTT. Amino acids: CASSPSSNTDTQYF.

This chain joins TRBV28 and TRBJ1-5; D may be TRBD1 (5 bases). Trimming pared 9 bases from V and 3 bases from J, leaving 15 bases between. CDR1 MDHEN and CDR2 SYDVKM come from the germline V gene. CDR3 length: 14 amino acids. The CDR3 nucleotides read TGTGCCAGTCTAAGCGGGACTGCCAATCAGCCCCAGCATTTT. It encodes CASLSGTANQPQHF.

V gene TRBV2 combines with J gene TRBJ1-5; TRBD1 matches 8 bases. The trim removed 3 bases at V and 4 bases at J, leaving 11 bases unmatched. The CDR3 contains 17 residues. Germline lookup yields CDR1 SNHLY and CDR2 FYNNEI. Written as DNA, the CDR3 is TGTGCCAGCAGTGACCCCGGACAGGGCCTACGGAATCAGCCCCAGCATTTT. Protein sequence: CASSDPGQGLRNQPQHF.

The V and J genes are TRBV19 and TRBJ2-2; no firm D call. The V end lost 7 bases, the J end lost 0 bases, and 9 bases lay between the germline ends. CDR1 and CDR2 from the germline V gene are LNHDA and SQIVND (reference sequence). This CDR3 is built from 14 residues. The CDR3 coding sequence is TGTGCCAGTATCGGCGGATCGAACACCGGGGAGCTGTTTTTT. Residues: CASIGGSNTGELFF.

The chain combines TRBV28 with TRBJ2-7, with a possible D match to TRBD1 (6 bases). Germline CDR1 is MDHEN and CDR2 is SYDVKM. CDR3 length equals 18 residues. The ends were cut back, 3 bases at V and 3 bases at J, with 24 bases in the middle. The DNA for the CDR3 is TGTGCCAGCAGTTTCGTCAGGGGACCAAGCAAAGGTCACTACGAGCAGTACTTC. Its protein is CASSFVRGPSKGHYEQYF.

The CDR3 is CASSVARGRVDTQYF. CDR3 DNA: TGTGCCAGCAGTGTAGCTAGAGGGAGAGTGGATACGCAGTATTTT. The rearrangement links TRBV25-1 to TRBJ2-3; the D gene is possibly TRBD2 (5 bases). This CDR3 has 15 residues. The V gene's germline CDR1 is MGHDK and CDR2 SYGVNS. Trimming stripped 4 bases from V and 6 bases from J, with 17 bases between.

The V call is TRBV7-3, the J call TRBJ2-2; D unresolved. The CDR3 spans 12 residues. Deletions cut 7 bases from V and 0 bases from J, with 3 bases between. CDR1 is SGHTA, CDR2 FQGTGA, per germline. The CDR3 sequence: CASTSNTGELFF. The DNA of the CDR3 is TGTGCCAGCACCTCGAACACCGGGGAGCTGTTTTTT.

This clone was seen only once. This chain links TRBV6-5 with TRBJ1-5; D unresolved. Looked up from germline, CDR1 is MNHEY and CDR2 is SVGAGI. The CDR3 is 15 residues long. The germline V and J ends were trimmed by 5 bases and 2 bases, with 13 bases remaining between them. CDR3 in DNA: TGTGCCAGCAGTCCGGGATCCCTGGGCAATCAGCCCCAGCATTTT. This encodes CASSPGSLGNQPQHF.

J is TRBJ2-1 and V is TRBV5-1, with 7 bases that match TRBD1. The CDR3 contains 15 residues. Trimming at V came to 3 bases and at J to 2 bases, leaving 5 bases not matched to a gene. Germline V gene sequence: CDR1 SGHRS, CDR2 YFSETQ. Here the CDR3 reads CASSWRTGTYNEQFF. The CDR3 nucleotides read TGCGCCAGCAGCTGGAGGACAGGTACCTACAATGAGCAGTTCTTC.

V is TRBV5-1 and J is TRBJ2-1; D perhaps matches TRBD1 (5 bases). CDR1 is SGHRS, CDR2 YFSETQ, per germline. V was trimmed by 2 bases and J by 1 base, leaving 10 bases between them. CDR3 length equals 15 residues. The chain's CDR3 is CASSLQDGSYNEQFF. CDR3 DNA: TGCGCCAGCAGCTTACAGGATGGGTCCTACAATGAGCAGTTCTTC.

This chain links TRBV24-1 with TRBJ2-1; 7 nucleotides align to TRBD1. The CDR3 totals 16 residues. In germline, CDR1 is KGHDR, CDR2 SFDVKD. Germline trimming cut 2 bases from V and 2 bases from J; bases unmatched to any gene: 5. CDR3 region: CATSDSTGWAYNEQFF. CDR3 in DNA: TGTGCCACCAGTGATTCGACAGGGTGGGCCTACAATGAGCAGTTCTTC.

The V gene is TRBV29-1, the J gene TRBJ2-7, with TRBD2 identical over 11 bases. Trimming at V came to 7 bases and at J to 3 bases, leaving 5 bases not matched to a gene. Germline CDR1 reads SQVTM; CDR2 reads ANQGSEA. This CDR3 has 13 residues. The CDR3 DNA reads TGCAGCGCTCTACTAGCGGGAGTCTACGAGCAGTACTTC. Translation gives CSALLAGVYEQYF.

The genes are TRBV5-6 and TRBJ2-7; TRBD1 agrees at 7 bases. CDR1 SGHDT and CDR2 YYEEEE come from the germline V gene. V dropped 2 bases and J dropped 0; count of bases not matched to a gene: 5. The CDR3 is 15 amino acids. DNA of the CDR3: TGTGCCAGCAGCTTCCGACAGGGACCCTCCTACGAGCAGTACTTC. It yields the protein CASSFRQGPSYEQYF. The entire variable domain, with the rest obtained from reference TRBV5-6 and TRBJ2-7, is as follows: DAGVTQSPTHLIKTRGQQVTLRCSPKSGHDTVSWYQQALGQGPQFIFQYYEEEERQRGNFPDRFSGHQFPNYSSELNVNALLLGDSALYLCASSFRQGPSYEQYFGPGTRLTVT.

This clone was detected once. The genes are TRBV9 and TRBJ2-1, with D possibly TRBD1 on 5 matching bases. Germline lookup yields CDR1 SGDLS and CDR2 YYNGEE. V was cut by 2 bases and J by 8 bases, with 20 bases left in between. This CDR3 comprises 16 residues. The CDR3 here is CASSVRASGVSDEQFF. In DNA, the CDR3 is TGTGCCAGCAGCGTCAGGGCTAGTGGGGTCAGCGATGAGCAGTTCTTC. Complete variable domain (other parts from reference TRBV9 and TRBJ2-1): DSGVTQTPKHLITATGQRVTLRCSPRSGDLSVYWYQQSLDQGLQFLIQYYNGEERAKGNILERFSAQQFPDLHSELNLSSLELGDSALYFCASSVRASGVSDEQFFGPGTRLTVL.

The chain is built from TRBV20-1 and TRBJ2-1, with D perhaps TRBD2 (6 bases). The germline CDR1 and CDR2 sequences are DFQATT and SNEGSKA (reference sequence). The CDR3 covers 15 residues. The V gene lost 3 bases and the J gene lost 10 bases, with 22 bases spanning the gap. CDR3 nucleotide sequence: TGCAGTGCTAGTTATCGGGAGAGCTTTAGAGGGGAGCAGTTCTTC. Translated: CSASYRESFRGEQFF.

The chain joins TRBV15 to TRBJ1-4, with D unclear. The ends were cut back, 0 bases at V and 5 bases at J, with 7 bases in the middle. The length of the CDR3 is 14 residues. The germline V gene encodes CDR1 LNHNV and CDR2 YYDKDF (reference sequence). The CDR3 loop reads CATSRDRGNEKLFF. The CDR3 bases are TGTGCCACCAGCAGAGATAGAGGGAATGAAAAACTGTTTTTT.

The gene calls are TRBV19 and TRBJ1-4, with D perhaps matching TRBD1 (6 bases). This CDR3 spans 15 amino acids. Between the trimmed V and J ends, which lost 7 bases and 7 bases, there was a span of 19 bases. CDR1 LNHDA and CDR2 SQIVND come from the germline V gene (reference sequence). The CDR3 here is CASNHRTGRIEKLFF. The CDR3 nucleotides are TGTGCCAGTAACCACCGCACAGGGCGTATTGAAAAACTGTTTTTT.

The chain has TRBV28 and TRBJ2-3; 7 bases are a match to TRBD1. This CDR3 is built from 12 residues. The V gene end was trimmed by 5 bases and the J gene end by 12 bases; junction bases not matched to a gene: 8. From germline, CDR1 is MDHEN and CDR2 SYDVKM. CDR3: CASSQTGVIQYF. CDR3 in DNA: TGTGCCAGCAGTCAAACAGGGGTTATCCAGTATTTT.

The chain combines TRBV27 with TRBJ2-5; weak D call: TRBD2 (6 bases). The CDR3 length is 13 residues. Germline V gene sequence: CDR1 MNHEY, CDR2 SMNVEV (reference sequence). V was cut by 5 bases and J by 5 bases, with 12 bases left in between. CDR3 nucleotides: TGTGCCAGCAGTCTAGGAGGGCGCGAGACCCAGTACTTC. It encodes CASSLGGRETQYF.

The gene calls are TRBV30 and TRBJ1-3; 7 bases are shared with TRBD1. The ends lost 3 bases at V and 0 bases at J; junction bases unmatched: 2. Germline V CDR1 and CDR2: GTSNPN, SVGIG (reference sequence). The CDR3 has 14 amino acids. CDR3 protein: CAWRTGLSGNTIYF. CDR3 coding DNA: TGTGCCTGGAGGACAGGGCTCTCTGGAAACACCATATATTTT.

The rearrangement links TRBV5-1 to TRBJ2-5, with D perhaps matching TRBD2 (5 bases). The V end was cut by 0 bases, the J end by 0 bases, with 12 bases between. Germline V gives CDR1 SGHRS, CDR2 YFSETQ. The CDR3 covers 16 residues. CDR3 residues: CASSLVAGQYQETQYF. CDR3 in DNA: TGCGCCAGCAGCTTGGTGGCGGGTCAGTACCAAGAGACCCAGTACTTC.

The chain has TRBV9 and TRBJ2-2; 8 bases line up with TRBD1. V dropped 6 bases and J dropped 0; count of bases not matched to a gene: 4. The CDR3 has 15 residues. Germline CDR1 SGDLS, CDR2 YYNGEE. The DNA for the CDR3 is TGTGCCAGCACGAAGACAGGGGCGAACACCGGGGAGCTGTTTTTT. Protein: CASTKTGANTGELFF.